This TCR beta chain appears in the sequencing data of a study of beta chain features in type 1 diabetes (dated by TCRdb to 2016 to 2019). For the study in its entirety: No differences in mean age, gender distribution, total cell number or subset yield were found between patients and healthy donors. Across all samples, approximately 98,000,000 sorted cells were examined, and cell number per subset correlated strongly with RNA yield. The study compared the TCRB repertoires of sorted circulating CD4+ T cell subsets in recently diagnosed type 1 diabetes patients with those in matched healthy donors. Regulatory and stem cell-like memory subsets were isolated from only 8 patients and roughly eight healthy donors, whereas naive and central memory subsets came from all 30 or so donors.

Each donor gave one peripheral blood draw, averaging approximately 0.11 L, which was collected into heparinised tubes. Using a panel that included CD45RO, CCR7, CD25, CD127, CD95 and CD27, naive, central memory, regulatory and stem cell-like memory CD4+ T cells were sorted on a BD FACSAria II. Purity was above 98% for every sorted population. Right away, PBMCs were isolated by Lymphoprep density gradient centrifugation and were stained directly, with no culture step. To minimize batch effects, samples were stained and sorted in pairs, one healthy donor with one patient per experiment. The investigation overall reported the following: Patients with type 1 diabetes made fewer insertions and deleted more nucleotides at VDJ recombination sites, implying thymic rearrangement abnormalities. Naive, central memory and regulatory TCRB repertoires appeared to be more similar among patients than among healthy donors. A moderate but significant shortening of TCRB CDR3 length was observed in type 1 diabetes patients in all four CD4+ subsets. Only small numbers of individuals were included in the HLA sub-analyses, which left unresolved whether HLA type had any influence on TCRB rearrangement. Shorter templates might have been favored by PCR, but patient and control samples were amplified and corrected together, so both groups would have been affected equally by any skew. Because cDNA was sequenced instead of genomic DNA, highly expressing activated cells could be over-represented, though the groups showed no difference in activation or CD3 levels.

On this clone itself: This receptor's antigen is unknown. No base qualities exist here, and no much larger clone lies one base off it.

The CDR3 goes from the cysteine to the phenylalanine over 15 residues. This entry keeps only the CDR3 DNA: 45 bases, framed from base 1. Sequences SGHTA (CDR1) and FQGNSA (CDR2) are obtained from the germline V gene. Ends trimmed: V by 4 bases, J by 7 bases; bases unmatched to a gene: 8. The entire isolated RNA was reverse transcribed using the High Capacity cDNA Reverse Transcription Kit, and thus expressed TCRB transcripts were sequenced. Deep immunoSEQ sequencing was performed on naive, central memory and regulatory T cell samples, with an average of about 3.6 million total reads per sample. After sorted cells were lysed in RLT buffer, RNA was extracted with DNase-treated RNeasy Micro or Mini kits, with the choice depending on cell number. Each cell subset was processed on its own to prevent cross-contamination, while patient and healthy donor samples were processed together. Using the immunoSEQ multiplex PCR, TCRB sequences were amplified from cDNA into 87-bp fragments spanning the CDR3 region. Sequencing of the amplicons was done on the Illumina HiSeq platform. In the source study's methods: PCR bias was computationally corrected using synthetic template baselines, reads within Hamming distance 2 were collapsed, and singletons that could not be merged were discarded. Reads were aligned against IMGT to assign V, D and J genes, CDR3 length and insertions or deletions at six rearrangement sites. Within each subset, clonotype counts were normalized to the number of sorted cells before true diversity and Gini coefficients were calculated with the tcR R package. The overlap coefficient, calculated on TCRB nucleotide sequences, was used to quantify repertoire sharing. Here the immuneACCESS table is served through TCRdb, limited to in-frame sequences with V and J called. Missing clones are a known gap in these copies; in checked studies unresolved V genes cover under half, and the rest lacks a known reason. That table gives V, J and clone size, and the DNA gave D and trimming. Counted in this sample were fewer than 30,000 clones; roughly three fifths of them appeared once. The ten largest clones add up to 1.5% of the sample.

This receptor chain uses TRBV7-2 and TRBJ2-1; the junction holds 9 bases that match TRBD2. What was sequenced was Tregs from blood. Per the publication, the cell subset or site label means: regulatory CD4+ T cells. The receptor's source is a woman aged 18-29 years with type 1 diabetes. The DNA sequence is as follows: TGTGCCAGCAGCTCGATAGCGGGAGAATCGAATGAGCAGTTCTTC. This translates into CASSSIAGESNEQFF.